This T cell receptor (beta chain) is from a study of T cell responses to AZD1222 COVID-19 vaccine (dated by TCRdb to about 2021). Study-wide context: AZD1222 recipients with second doses at about 4 weeks or about 12 weeks were pooled, because spike-specific TCR depth and breadth did not differ between schedules. TCR sequencing covered approximately 230 trial participants: some 210 given two doses of AZD1222 and 26 given two doses of MenACWY control vaccine. Enrollment into the trials was organized by age into subgroups of 18-55, 56-69 and 70-plus years, and those subgroups contained approximately 160, 26 and 62 TCR-sequenced participants, respectively.

Worth noting for this clone: Which antigen it targets is not known. No clone much larger than this one lies a single base away; base qualities are absent.

Study-level results and caveats: After two AZD1222 doses, spike-specific TCR breadth and depth were significantly higher than at day 0 and than in MenACWY recipients. CD4 TCRs associated with the vaccine covered the entire spike protein, and the dominant responses were in regions 160-218 and 743-854. Most participants were white British and females outnumbered males, and the authors suggested that clonal diversity may have been underestimated. In the small 56-69-year group, the increase in depth fell short of significance, most likely because of low power. Conclusions about previously exposed vaccinees are limited because only six or seven AZD1222 recipients were SARS-CoV-2 seropositive at baseline. Nearly half of unique spike-specific TCRs reportedly recognized epitopes outside regions mutated in the B.1.351 and B.1.1.7 variants. Because no samples from the day 14 peak response were available, repertoires could be characterized only after the peak T cell response.

Reading from cysteine to phenylalanine, the CDR3 counts 14 amino acids. The sequence is cut down to CDR3 DNA, 42 bases in frame from base 1. V is trimmed back by 4 bases and J by 8 bases, and the junction contains 6 bases that no gene match accounts for. From a lookup of the germline V gene, CDR1 and CDR2 are SGHRS and YFSETQ. The CDR3 regions of human TCRbeta chains were analyzed by immunosequencing. The original pipeline was this. TCRs in the repertoires were matched against a reference library of SARS-CoV-2-specific TCRs that had been generated with the MIRA antigen-specificity platform. Breadth meant the fraction of unique TCRs that were SARS-CoV-2-associated, whereas depth meant the fraction of total T cells that were SARS-CoV-2-associated. Using the MIRA data, each spike-specific TCR was mapped to the spike region that the TCR reacts to and placed in a CD4 or CD8 class. Log10-transformed breadth and depth values were compared by one-way ANOVA with Sidak's multiple comparisons tests. TCRdb provides this immuneACCESS table in a form limited to in-frame rearrangements. Some clones are lacking; in checked studies, under half of them reflect an unresolved V gene, and why the rest are absent is not known. The DNA gave D and trimming, while V, J and clone size come from that table. The sample profile shows about 54,000 clones; roughly nine tenths of them were found once. The ten largest clones add up to approximately 2% of the sample.

This specimen's time point label, interpreted: baseline before first vaccination. The vaccinee samples were drawn from two UK trials, COV001 and COV002, one of which was a single-blind randomized controlled phase 2/3 trial testing AZD1222 (ChAdOx1 nCoV-19) in healthy adults. For TCRbeta chain sequencing, PBMC samples were collected from trial participants at day 0 and at day 28 after the second dose. This sequence was found in an adult in good health. This sequence uses TRBV5-1 and TRBJ1-4; the junction holds 9 bases that match TRBD1. Sequenced here: peripheral blood, sampled on day 0 of AZD1222 vaccination. The DNA is TGCGCCAGCAGCCTCGGGACAGGGTGGGAAAAACTGTTTTTT. Its translation is CASSLGTGWEKLFF.